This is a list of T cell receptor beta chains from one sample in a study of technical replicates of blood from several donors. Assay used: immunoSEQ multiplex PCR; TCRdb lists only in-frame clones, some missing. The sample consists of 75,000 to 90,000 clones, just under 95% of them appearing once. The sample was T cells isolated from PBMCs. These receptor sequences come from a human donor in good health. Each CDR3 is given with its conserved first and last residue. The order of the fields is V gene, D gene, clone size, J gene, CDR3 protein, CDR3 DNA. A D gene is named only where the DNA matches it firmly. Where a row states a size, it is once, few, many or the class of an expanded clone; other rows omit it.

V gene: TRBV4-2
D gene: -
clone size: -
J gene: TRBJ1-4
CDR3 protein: CASSPGGRYNEKLFF
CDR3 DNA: TGTGCCAGCAGCCCCGGCGGGCGGTATAATGAAAAACTGTTTTTT

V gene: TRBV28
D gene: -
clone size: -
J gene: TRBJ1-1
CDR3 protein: CASSFGPNTEAFF
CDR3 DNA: TGTGCCAGCAGTTTTGGGCCGAACACTGAAGCTTTCTTT

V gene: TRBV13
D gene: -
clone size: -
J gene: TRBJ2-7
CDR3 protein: CASSLSRRLGHHEQYF
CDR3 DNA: TGTGCCAGCAGCTTATCAAGGAGACTAGGGCATCACGAGCAGTACTTC

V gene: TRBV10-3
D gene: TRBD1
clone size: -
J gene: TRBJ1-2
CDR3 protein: CAISESGRGLYGYTF
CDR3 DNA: TGTGCCATCAGTGAGTCGGGAAGGGGGCTCTATGGCTACACCTTC

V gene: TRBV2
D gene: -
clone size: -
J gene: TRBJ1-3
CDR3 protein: CASSEWTVSSGNTIYF
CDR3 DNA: TGTGCCAGCAGTGAATGGACAGTGTCCTCTGGAAACACCATATATTTT

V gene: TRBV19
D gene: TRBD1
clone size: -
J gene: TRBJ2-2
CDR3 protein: CASNGQGTTGELFF
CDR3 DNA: TGTGCCAGCAACGGACAGGGTACCACCGGGGAGCTGTTTTTT

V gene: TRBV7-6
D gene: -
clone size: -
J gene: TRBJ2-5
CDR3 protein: CASSLATGLTQGAQYF
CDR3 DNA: TGTGCCAGCAGTCTGGCGACAGGCCTAACCCAAGGAGCCCAGTACTTC

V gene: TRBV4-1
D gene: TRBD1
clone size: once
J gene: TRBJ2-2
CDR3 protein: CASSQSPDRAAGELFF
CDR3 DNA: TGCGCCAGCAGCCAATCCCCCGACAGGGCGGCCGGGGAGCTGTTTTTT

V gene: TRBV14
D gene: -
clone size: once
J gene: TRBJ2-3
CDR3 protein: CASSQDQTDTQYF
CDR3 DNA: TGTGCCAGCAGCCAAGATCAAACAGATACGCAGTATTTT

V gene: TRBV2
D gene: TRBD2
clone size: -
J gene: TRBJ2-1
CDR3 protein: CASSEVGGEGLAWDEQFF
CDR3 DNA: TGTGCCAGCAGTGAAGTTGGCGGGGAGGGACTAGCCTGGGATGAGCAGTTCTTC

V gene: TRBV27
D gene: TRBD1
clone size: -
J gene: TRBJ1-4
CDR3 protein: CASSSQGTGNEKLFF
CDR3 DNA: TGTGCCAGCAGCTCCCAAGGGACAGGGAATGAAAAACTGTTTTTT

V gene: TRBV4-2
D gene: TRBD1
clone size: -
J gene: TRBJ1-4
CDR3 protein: CASSQQDRADEKLFF
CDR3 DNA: TGTGCCAGCAGCCAACAAGACAGGGCCGATGAAAAACTGTTTTTT